This entry lists 8 T cell receptor beta chains sequenced from one sample in a study of cytomegalovirus exposure and HLA in healthy donors. The PCR was carried out with 60 Vbeta primers and 13 Jbeta primers. Measured with immunoSEQ multiplex PCR; TCRdb has only the in-frame clones, and not every one. The data hold around 200,000 clones, with 75% observed a single time. Input material: PBMCs. These receptors were obtained from a male donor in good health and CMV-seronegative.

CDR3 DNA sequence: TGCGCCAGCAGAAGGACTAGCGGGACCTCCTACAATGAGCAGTTCTTC. Translating it yields CASRRTSGTSYNEQFF. The rearrangement links TRBV5-1 to TRBJ2-1; 12 bases map to TRBD2. The J segment lost 0 bases and the V segment lost 5 bases, leaving 3 bases of the junction unmatched. The germline gives CDR1 SGHRS, CDR2 YFSETQ. There are 16 residues in the CDR3.

This sequence joins TRBV4-3 and TRBJ1-1; a weak D match, TRBD1 (5 bases). Germline V gene lookup returns CDR1 LGHNA and CDR2 YSLEER. Trimming pared 0 bases from V and 6 bases from J, leaving 20 bases between. The CDR3 is 17 residues long. As DNA, the CDR3 is TGCGCCAGCAGCCAAGATGTCAGGGTGGGAAAAAACGCTGAAGCTTTCTTT. It codes for CASSQDVRVGKNAEAFF.

CDR3 sequence (DNA): TGTGCCAGCAGTGCTGACTCAGCGGCTCTTTATAATTCACCCCTCCACTTT. Translated, it gives CASSADSAALYNSPLHF. The J gene is TRBJ1-6, the V gene TRBV6-1, with no clear D. V gave up 4 bases and J gave up 4 bases, with 17 bases separating them. Germline CDR1 reads MNHNS; CDR2 reads SASEGT. The CDR3 is 17 residues long.

This clone showed up just once. The J gene is TRBJ2-7, the V gene TRBV6-1; the match to TRBD1 covers 10 bases. Germline V lookup: CDR1 MNHNS, CDR2 SASEGT. The junction had 11 bases not matched to a gene; V was cut back by 2 bases and J by 7 bases. The CDR3 sequence is 16 residues long. As DNA, the CDR3 is TGTGCCAGCAGTGAAATCGCCCAGGGACAGGGGAGGGAGCAGTACTTC. Translated: CASSEIAQGQGREQYF.

This sequence joins TRBV19 and TRBJ2-7; D is ambiguous. Deletions cut 6 bases from V and 0 bases from J, with 12 bases between. Germline loops: CDR1 LNHDA, CDR2 SQIVND (reference sequence). The CDR3 sequence is 14 residues long. The CDR3: CASSPLRSSYEQYF. DNA of the CDR3: TGTGCCAGTAGCCCCCTAAGGAGCTCCTACGAGCAGTACTTC.

The chain links TRBV19 to TRBJ1-6, with 8 bases aligning to TRBD1. This CDR3 comprises 16 residues. Per germline, CDR1 LNHDA and CDR2 SQIVND (reference sequence). V was pared by 5 bases and J by 6 bases, with 9 bases of the junction left unmatched. This CDR3 is CASSPRGQGSNSPLHF. CDR3 nucleotide sequence: TGTGCCAGTAGTCCCCGCGGACAGGGAAGTAATTCACCCCTCCACTTT.

The V and J genes are TRBV6-6 and TRBJ1-1; 12 nucleotides match TRBD1. Germline CDR1 is MNHNY and CDR2 is SVGAGI (reference sequence). J was trimmed by 5 bases and V by 4 bases; bases with no gene match: 8. CDR3 length equals 16 residues. CDR3 residues: CASSLGDRGRGTEAFF. The DNA for the CDR3 is TGTGCCAGCAGTTTGGGGGACAGGGGGCGAGGGACTGAAGCTTTCTTT.

V is TRBV28 and J is TRBJ2-7; no firm D call. This CDR3 is built from 16 residues. V was trimmed by 5 bases and J by 4 bases, leaving 21 bases between them. Germline loops: CDR1 MDHEN, CDR2 SYDVKM. The chain's CDR3 is CASSPLDNSRMYEQYF. The DNA for the CDR3 is TGTGCCAGCAGTCCCTTAGATAATTCCAGGATGTACGAGCAGTACTTC.